The T cell receptor beta chain described here comes from a study of blood T cell repertoires in COVID-19. Looking at the study overall: Sources were T cells, B-cell-depleted T cells, or PBMCs; the material itself was cDNA or gDNA.

The germline V gene has CDR1 MDHEN and CDR2 SYDVKM. This CDR3 contains 16 residues. J was trimmed by 5 bases and V by 4 bases; bases with no gene match: 7. In the source study's methods: The authors estimated nucleated cell counts from reference gene primer amplification. Clones were read by immunoSEQ multiplex PCR, and TCRdb kept only the in-frame ones, dropping some. V, J and clone size reflect that table, while D and trimming were determined from the DNA. The data show roughly 220,000 clones, with roughly 80% seen just once and about 20% held by the top ten. The V call is TRBV28, the J call TRBJ2-5, with 13 positions matching TRBD2. The specimen sequenced was peripheral blood. The sequence was obtained from a man aged 25-40 years with active or convalescent COVID-19. The CDR3 region is CASSSLLAGGGETQYF. For the CDR3, the DNA is TGTGCCAGCAGTTCCTTACTAGCGGGAGGGGGGGAGACCCAGTACTTC.